Listed here are 7 T cell receptor beta chains from one sample, sequenced in a study of T cell responses to AZD1222 COVID-19 vaccine. The data were produced by immunoSEQ multiplex PCR, yet TCRdb's version contains in-frame clones alone and is incomplete. Here the sample spans about 86,000 clones, roughly 90% being singletons. The sequences come from peripheral blood, collected on day 0 of AZD1222 vaccination. The source is an adult in good health.

The gene calls are TRBV7-9 and TRBJ2-5; the match to TRBD2 covers 8 bases. This CDR3 is built from 16 residues. Trimming took 5 bases from V and 5 from J; bases not matched to a gene: 13. Germline V gene data show CDR1 as SEHNR and CDR2 as FQNEAQ (reference sequence). The CDR3 DNA reads as TGTGCCAGCAGCCAGTCCGGGAGGGTAGTAGGTGAGACCCAGTACTTC. Translation gives CASSQSGRVVGETQYF.

The count of this clone is one. One end of the junction does not line up with germline, which may come from a read error. The V gene is TRBV7-7, the J gene TRBJ2-5; the D is unclear. The CDR3 extends over 14 amino acids. The germline V gene encodes CDR1 SSHAT and CDR2 FNYEAQ (reference sequence). The CDR3 here is CASSVRGVQETQYF. In nucleotides, the CDR3 is TGTGCTAGCAGCGTACGTGGGGTCCAAGAGACCCAGTACTTC.

This chain uses TRBV10-1 with TRBJ2-7, with 7 nucleotides matching TRBD2. The CDR3 length is 17 residues. Losses at the gene ends were 0 bases for V and 5 bases for J; bases not matched to a gene: 13. In germline, CDR1 is WNHNN, CDR2 SYGVQD (reference sequence). The CDR3, as DNA: TGCGCCAGCAGTGAGTCTGTTAAACGGGAGGTATTGGACGAGCAGTACTTC. Translated: CASSESVKREVLDEQYF.

The chain joins TRBV19 to TRBJ2-1; possibly TRBD1 for D (6 bases). Germline V gene sequence: CDR1 LNHDA, CDR2 SQIVND (reference sequence). There are 14 residues in the CDR3. V lost 5 bases to trimming and J lost 7 bases, with 15 bases between them. For the CDR3, the DNA is TGTGCCAGTAGTCACCAGGGGTTGGGGAATGAGCAGTTCTTC. This gives the protein CASSHQGLGNEQFF.

V is TRBV10-3 and J is TRBJ2-1; D ambiguous. The CDR3 totals 11 residues. In germline, CDR1 is ENHRY, CDR2 SYGVKD. The V gene lost 4 bases and the J gene lost 3 bases, with 1 base spanning the gap. The DNA for the CDR3 is TGTGCCATCAGTGGCTACAATGAGCAGTTCTTC. Residues: CAISGYNEQFF.

This rearrangement joins TRBV6-5 to TRBJ2-7, with D possibly called TRBD1 or TRBD2 (5 bases each). Trimming stripped 7 bases from V and 9 bases from J, with 19 bases between. The CDR3 consists of 13 residues. Germline V CDR1 and CDR2: MNHEY, SVGAGI. The CDR3 loop is CASMARGLWGQYF. In nucleotides, the CDR3 is TGTGCCAGCATGGCGAGGGGATTATGGGGGCAGTACTTC.

V and J are TRBV6-5 and TRBJ2-1; 11 nucleotides line up with TRBD2. Germline lookup yields CDR1 MNHEY and CDR2 SVGAGI. V shed 5 bases, J shed 7 bases, and the junction held 4 bases outside the gene matches. This CDR3 comprises 14 residues. CDR3 DNA sequence: TGTGCCAGCAGTCCTAGCGGGAGGTCAAATGAGCAGTTCTTC. Amino acid sequence: CASSPSGRSNEQFF.